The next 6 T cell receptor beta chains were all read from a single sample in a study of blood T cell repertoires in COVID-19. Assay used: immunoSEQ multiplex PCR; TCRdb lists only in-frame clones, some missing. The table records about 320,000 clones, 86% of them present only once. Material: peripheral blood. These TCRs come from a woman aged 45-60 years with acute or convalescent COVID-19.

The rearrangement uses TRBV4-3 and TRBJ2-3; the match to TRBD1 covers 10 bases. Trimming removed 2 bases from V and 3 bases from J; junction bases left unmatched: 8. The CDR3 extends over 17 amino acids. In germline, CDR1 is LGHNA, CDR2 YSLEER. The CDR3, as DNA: TGCGCCAGCAGCCAACACCCGGGACAGGGGAGGACAGATACGCAGTATTTT. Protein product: CASSQHPGQGRTDTQYF.

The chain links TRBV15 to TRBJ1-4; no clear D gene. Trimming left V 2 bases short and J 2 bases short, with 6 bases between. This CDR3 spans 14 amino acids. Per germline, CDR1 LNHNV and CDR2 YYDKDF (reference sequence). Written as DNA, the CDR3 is TGTGCCACCAGCAGATCCCGGACTAATGAAAAACTGTTTTTT. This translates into CATSRSRTNEKLFF.

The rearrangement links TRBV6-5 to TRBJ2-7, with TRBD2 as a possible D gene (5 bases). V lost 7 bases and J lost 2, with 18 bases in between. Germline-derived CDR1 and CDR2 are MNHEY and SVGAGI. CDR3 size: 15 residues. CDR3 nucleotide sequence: TGTGCCAGCAACACCGCGTATAGAGGGCCCTACGAGCAGTACTTC. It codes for CASNTAYRGPYEQYF.

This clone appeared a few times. CDR3 DNA: TGTGCCATCAGTGTGACAGTTAGCAATCAGCCCCAGCATTTT. Translated, it gives CAISVTVSNQPQHF. The rearrangement links TRBV10-3 to TRBJ1-5, with D perhaps TRBD1 (5 bases). V lost 4 bases and J lost 0, with 7 bases in between. This CDR3 is built from 14 residues. In germline, CDR1 is ENHRY, CDR2 SYGVKD.

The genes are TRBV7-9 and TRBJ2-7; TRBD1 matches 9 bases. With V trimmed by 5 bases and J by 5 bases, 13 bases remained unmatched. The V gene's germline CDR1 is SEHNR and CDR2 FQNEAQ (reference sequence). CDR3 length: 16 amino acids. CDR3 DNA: TGTGCCAGCAGCCTAGGACAGGGGCTGTTTTATGACGAGCAGTACTTC. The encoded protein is CASSLGQGLFYDEQYF.

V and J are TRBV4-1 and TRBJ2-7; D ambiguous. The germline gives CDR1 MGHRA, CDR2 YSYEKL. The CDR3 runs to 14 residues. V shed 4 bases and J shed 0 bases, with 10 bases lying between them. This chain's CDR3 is CASSLTGSSYEQYF. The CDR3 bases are TGCGCCAGCAGCCTTACCGGGTCCTCCTACGAGCAGTACTTC.